These T cell receptor beta chains were read from a single sample in a study of shared clonotypes between healthy human individuals. Here immunoSEQ multiplex PCR was the method, and the copy in TCRdb shows in-frame clones only, minus some. The repertoire consists of 2 million to 3 million clones, with 80% to 95% occurring once and the leading ten covering 0.36%. Sequencing used naive CD4+ T cells from PBMCs. Receptor source: a man younger than 35 in good health. Some clones in this sample may be carry-over from other donors' samples. The CDR3 runs from the conserved cysteine through the conserved F or W. The D gene is left open where the match is weak.

CATNPEGNEQFF,TRBJ2-1,TRBV28,-
CASSARDSPNYGYTF,TRBJ1-2,TRBV9,TRBD1
CASSHSRGTSPYEQYF,TRBJ2-7,TRBV19,TRBD2
CASSLVGTGGAGYTF,TRBJ1-2,TRBV5-6,TRBD1
CASSVGAWGSSYNEQFF,TRBJ2-1,TRBV9,-
CASSQDWERRAEAFF,TRBJ1-1,TRBV4-1,-
CASSSGTTYQPQHF,TRBJ1-5,TRBV28,-
CSVGGRVADTQYF,TRBJ2-3,TRBV29-1,-
CASSLPLDRSNTGELFF,TRBJ2-2,TRBV19,-
CAISERLEKREQYF,TRBJ2-7,TRBV10-3,-
CASSSPGQGDTEAFF,TRBJ1-1,TRBV27,TRBD1
CASRPPGLAVRYNEQFF,TRBJ2-1,TRBV28,TRBD2
CASSYSTSGRDEQYF,TRBJ2-7,TRBV6-5,TRBD2
CASSSLQWAAYNEQFF,TRBJ2-1,TRBV6-5,-
CSAEGNSGRWEQFF,TRBJ2-1,TRBV29-1,TRBD2
CASSMDGGDEQFF,TRBJ2-1,TRBV5-4,-